The source of this T cell receptor beta chain is a study of cytomegalovirus exposure and HLA in healthy donors. Overall study findings and caveats: Among TCR sequences, most were rare, though some public TCRs appeared in many donors. The classifier reportedly diagnosed cytomegalovirus status with high sensitivity and specificity. Overall, approximately 150 TCR beta chains were annotated as cytomegalovirus-associated.

TCRdb keeps only in-frame clones here, not all; method: immunoSEQ multiplex PCR. This repertoire shows 120,000 or so clones, around 89% found once; its top ten account for 1.5% to 2%. An approximately 130-subject validation cohort, separate from the roughly 700-subject first cohort, supplied the donors. This clone was seen only once. The antigen remains undetermined. This clonotype was obtained from a man younger than 30 in good health and CMV-seronegative. The sequencing sample was made of PBMCs.

The CDR3 DNA is TGTGCCAGCAGTTTCATAGGAACAGCGAACACCGGGGAGCTGTTTTTT. Translating gives CASSFIGTANTGELFF. This sequence joins TRBV27 and TRBJ2-2; D gene ambiguous. The CDR3 is 16 residues long. V was trimmed by 3 bases and J by 0 bases, leaving 11 bases between them. Germline assignment: CDR1 MNHEY and CDR2 SMNVEV (reference sequence).